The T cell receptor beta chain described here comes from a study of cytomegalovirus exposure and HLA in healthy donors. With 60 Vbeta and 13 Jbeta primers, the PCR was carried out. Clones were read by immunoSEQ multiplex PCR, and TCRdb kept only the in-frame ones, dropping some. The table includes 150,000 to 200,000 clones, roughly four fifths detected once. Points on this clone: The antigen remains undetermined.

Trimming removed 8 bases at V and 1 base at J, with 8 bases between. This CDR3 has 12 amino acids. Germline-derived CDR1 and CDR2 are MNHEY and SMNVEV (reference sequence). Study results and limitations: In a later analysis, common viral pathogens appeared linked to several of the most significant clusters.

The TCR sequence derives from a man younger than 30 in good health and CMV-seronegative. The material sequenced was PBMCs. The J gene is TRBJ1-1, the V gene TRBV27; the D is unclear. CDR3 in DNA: TGTGCCAGCGGCCGACAGAACACTGAAGCTTTCTTT. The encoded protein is CASGRQNTEAFF.